This T cell receptor (beta chain) was found in a study of blood T cell repertoires in COVID-19. Background on the study: COVID-19 samples, acute and convalescent, were from the United States, Italy and Spain. Sample material is recorded as cDNA or gDNA derived from T cells, B-cell-depleted T cells, or PBMCs.

Trimming cost V 1 base and J 8 bases, with 14 bases left between them. CDR3 length: 14 amino acids. CDR1 MDHEN and CDR2 SYDVKM come from the germline V gene. Clones were read by immunoSEQ multiplex PCR, and TCRdb kept only the in-frame ones, dropping some. Of about 140,000 clones listed, about 82% are singletons. This clone was seen a handful of times. What was sequenced was peripheral blood. This chain uses TRBV28 with TRBJ1-2; D ambiguous. This receptor was obtained from a man aged 45-65 years with acute or convalescent COVID-19. The CDR3 DNA is TGTGCCAGCAGTTTATTTGCAGGATTGCAAGGCTACACCTTC. Translating gives CASSLFAGLQGYTF.